Each of the 9 T cell receptor beta chains below was sequenced from the same sample in a study of OX40 agonist ivuxolimab in advanced cancers. Clones were sequenced by immunoSEQ multiplex PCR, and TCRdb holds only the in-frame ones, with some missing. Of roughly 100,000 clones in the sample, around 91% were seen once. Sequenced here: CD4+ or CD8+ T cells sorted from blood, sampled in a trial of the OX40 agonist ivuxolimab. The source is an adult with an advanced solid tumor such as melanoma, head and neck, liver or kidney cancer.

For this clone: The sample contains more than one DNA sequence encoding this CDR3. The gene calls are TRBV7-2 and TRBJ2-5; D is ambiguous. The V end was cut by 2 bases, the J end by 3 bases, with 7 bases between. The CDR3 has 13 amino acids. Germline V gene lookup returns CDR1 SGHTA and CDR2 FQGNSA. CDR3 sequence reads: CASSLRGEETQYF. The CDR3 bases are TGTGCCAGCAGCTTACGTGGAGAAGAGACCCAGTACTTC.

This chain links TRBV29-1 with TRBJ2-1; 8 positions match TRBD1. With V trimmed by 6 bases and J by 9 bases, 4 bases remained unmatched. CDR1 SQVTM and CDR2 ANQGSEA come from the germline V gene. The CDR3 extends over 11 amino acids. CDR3 sequence reads: CSVLTGVEQFF. Written as DNA, the CDR3 is TGCAGCGTGCTGACAGGGGTTGAGCAGTTCTTC.

The DNA for the CDR3 is TGTGCCAGCAGCACGCCTCGACGGGCTTTCTTT. Encoded protein: CASSTPRRAFF. The rearrangement uses TRBV7-2 and TRBJ1-1; D not resolved. The CDR3 sequence is 11 residues long. Germline values: CDR1 SGHTA, CDR2 FQGNSA. The germline V and J ends were trimmed by 5 bases and 11 bases, with 12 bases remaining between them. The full variable domain, with the rest looked up from reference TRBV7-2 and TRBJ1-1, is GAGVSQSPSNKVTEKGKDVELRCDPISGHTALYWYRQSLGQGLEFLIYFQGNSAPDKSGLPSDRFSAERTGGSVSTLTIQRTQQEDSAVYLCASSTPRRAFFGQGTRLTVV.

This sequence joins TRBV7-2 and TRBJ2-4; D not resolved. The CDR3 length is 12 residues. Germline V lookup: CDR1 SGHTA, CDR2 FQGNSA. Trimming removed 4 bases at V and 7 bases at J, with 8 bases between. CDR3 loop: CASSSVYNIQYF. The CDR3 DNA is TGTGCCAGCAGCTCCGTCTACAACATTCAGTACTTC.

The chain joins TRBV7-2 to TRBJ1-1; unclear D gene. The CDR3 length is 15 residues. Germline V gives CDR1 SGHTA, CDR2 FQGNSA. V was shortened by 3 bases and J by 1 base, with 12 bases between the two germline ends. CDR3 sequence reads: CASSFAGPPNTEAFF. As DNA, the CDR3 is TGTGCCAGCAGCTTCGCGGGCCCTCCGAACACTGAAGCTTTCTTT.

As for this clone: The germline gene is not matched at one end of the junction; a read error may be the cause. The chain combines TRBV7-9 with TRBJ2-2; the D is unclear. This CDR3 is built from 13 residues. Germline V CDR1 and CDR2: SEHNR, FQNEAQ (reference sequence). DNA for the CDR3: TGTGCGAGCAGCAGGACGAACACCGGGGAGCTGTTTTTT. It is translated as CASSRTNTGELFF.

This clone occurred a few times. The gene calls are TRBV7-2 and TRBJ1-1; TRBD1 agrees at 9 bases. The CDR3 consists of 15 residues. Germline V gene sequence: CDR1 SGHTA, CDR2 FQGNSA. Trimming removed 3 bases from V and 6 bases from J; junction bases left unmatched: 8. CDR3 region: CASSFYRGRRAEAFF. In nucleotides, the CDR3 is TGTGCCAGCAGCTTTTACAGGGGGCGCCGGGCTGAAGCTTTCTTT.

The chain has TRBV27 and TRBJ1-3; D unresolved. There are 15 residues in the CDR3. Germline V lookup: CDR1 MNHEY, CDR2 SMNVEV (reference sequence). Trimming left V 2 bases short and J 0 bases short, with 8 bases between. CDR3 in DNA: TGTGCCAGCAGTTTAAACAGAGACTCTGGAAACACCATATATTTT. This gives the protein CASSLNRDSGNTIYF.

V and J are TRBV18 and TRBJ1-1; a possible D gene is TRBD1 (6 bases). The CDR3 totals 14 residues. Germline loops: CDR1 KGHSH, CDR2 LQKENI. Trimming took 6 bases from V and 3 from J, leaving 14 bases between them. For the CDR3, the DNA is TGTGCCAGCTCCTTTCGCCAGGGGCACACTGAAGCTTTCTTT. Translated, it gives CASSFRQGHTEAFF.